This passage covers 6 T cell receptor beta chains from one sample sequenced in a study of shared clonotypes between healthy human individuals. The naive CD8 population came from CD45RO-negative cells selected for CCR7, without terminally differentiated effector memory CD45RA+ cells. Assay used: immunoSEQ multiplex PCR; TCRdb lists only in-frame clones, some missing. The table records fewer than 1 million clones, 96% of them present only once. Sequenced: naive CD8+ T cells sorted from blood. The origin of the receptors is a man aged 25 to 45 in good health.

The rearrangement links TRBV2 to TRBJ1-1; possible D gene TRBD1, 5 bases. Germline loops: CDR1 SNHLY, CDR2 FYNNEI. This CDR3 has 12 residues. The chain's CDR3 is CAGSGAVTEAFF. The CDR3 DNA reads TGTGCTGGGTCCGGGGCTGTGACTGAAGCTTTCTTT.

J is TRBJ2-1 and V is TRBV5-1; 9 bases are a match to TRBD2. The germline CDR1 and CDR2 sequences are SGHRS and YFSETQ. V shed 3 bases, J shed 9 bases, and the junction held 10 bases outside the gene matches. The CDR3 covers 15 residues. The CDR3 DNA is TGCGCCAGCAGCTCCCGTCCGGGACTAGCTCTTGAGCAGTTCTTC. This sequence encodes CASSSRPGLALEQFF.

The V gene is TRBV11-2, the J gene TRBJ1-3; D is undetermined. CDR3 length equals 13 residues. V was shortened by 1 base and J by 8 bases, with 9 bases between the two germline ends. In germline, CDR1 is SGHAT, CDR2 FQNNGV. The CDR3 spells CASSLGVGDTIYF. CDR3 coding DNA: TGTGCCAGCAGCTTAGGGGTCGGGGACACCATATATTTT.

The CDR3 region is CAWSEGGRNIQYF. In nucleotides, the CDR3 is TGTGCCTGGAGTGAGGGGGGAAGGAACATTCAGTACTTC. The chain is built from TRBV30 and TRBJ2-4; TRBD1 or TRBD2 may be the D gene (6 bases each). V lost 1 base and J lost 7, with 11 bases in between. Looked up from germline, CDR1 is GTSNPN and CDR2 is SVGIG (reference sequence). CDR3 size: 13 residues. Based on the CDR3 plus reference TRBV30 and TRBJ2-4, the full variable domain is SQTIHQWPATLVQPVGSPLSLECTVEGTSNPNLYWYRQAAGRGLQLLFYSVGIGQISSEVPQNLSASRPQDRQFILSSKKLLLSDSGFYLCAWSEGGRNIQYFGAGTRLSVL.

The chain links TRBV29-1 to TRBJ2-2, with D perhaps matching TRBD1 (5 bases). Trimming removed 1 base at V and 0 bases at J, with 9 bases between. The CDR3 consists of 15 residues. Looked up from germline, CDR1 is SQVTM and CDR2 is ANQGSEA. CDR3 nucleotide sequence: TGCAGCGTTGAAGTAACAGGACCGAACACCGGGGAGCTGTTTTTT. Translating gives CSVEVTGPNTGELFF.

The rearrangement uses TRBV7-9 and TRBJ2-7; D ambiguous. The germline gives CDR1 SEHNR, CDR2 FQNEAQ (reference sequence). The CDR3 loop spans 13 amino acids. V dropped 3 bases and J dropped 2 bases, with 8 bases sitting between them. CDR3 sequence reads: CASSFQGAYEQYF. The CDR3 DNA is TGTGCCAGCAGCTTCCAAGGAGCCTACGAGCAGTACTTC.